Sequencing of this T cell receptor beta chain was carried out in a study of breast tumors, draining lymph nodes, adjacent tissues. The lymph nodes were axillary draining lymph nodes from breast cancer patients. TCRdb re-called the multiplex PCR reads with MiXCR, one entry per CDR3 protein. The profile shows approximately 190,000 distinct CDR3 sequences, approximately 33% of them singletons. This clonotype was recorded many times. Its specificity is not known. Study observations and caveats: Tumor repertoires ranked between lymph nodes and nontumor tissue in diversity, with V and J gene preferences.

The CDR3 sequence is 13 residues long. Trimming pared 3 bases from V and 1 base from J, leaving 4 bases between. Per the germline V gene, CDR1 is SNHLY and CDR2 is FYNNEI. The origin of this receptor is a female donor with breast cancer. Some clones in this sample may be carry-over from other donors' samples. Sequenced: axillary lymph node tissue. This rearrangement joins TRBV2 to TRBJ2-4; unclear D gene. CDR3 sequence reads: CASSDKAKNIQYF. The CDR3, as DNA: TGTGCCAGCAGTGATAAGGCCAAAAACATTCAGTACTTC.